This TCR beta chain was sequenced in a study of control samples from healthy donors and cancer patients. Measured with immunoSEQ multiplex PCR; TCRdb has only the in-frame clones, and not every one. In the table there are about 89,000 clones, approximately 89% of which are singletons. From germline, CDR1 is SNHLY and CDR2 FYNNEI. This CDR3 has 13 amino acids. V was cut by 7 bases and J by 4 bases, with 13 bases left in between. This TCR was recovered from a young man in good health. The sequencing sample was made of blood. V and J are TRBV2 and TRBJ1-2, with D tentatively TRBD1 (6 bases). CDR3 nucleotide sequence: TGTGCCAGCACCTCGGACAGTTCCTATGGCTACACCTTC. Its translation is CASTSDSSYGYTF. The full variable domain, in which reference TRBV2 and TRBJ1-2 provide the parts outside the CDR3, is EPEVTQTPSHQVTQMGQEVILRCVPISNHLYFYWYRQILGQKVEFLVSFYNNEISEKSEIFDDQFSVERPDGSNFTLKIRSTKLEDSAMYFCASTSDSSYGYTFGSGTRLTVV.